This is a list of T cell receptor beta chains from one sample in a study of response to subunit inactivated influenza vaccine. TCRdb ran MiXCR on the RT-PCR reads and lists one entry per CDR3 protein. Of around 250,000 distinct CDR3 sequences listed, more than 9% are singletons. The material sequenced was non-naive T cells sorted from PBMCs, taken around 14 days before vaccination. These receptors were taken from a man aged 45-65 years who received an inactivated influenza vaccine. The CDR3 runs from the conserved cysteine through the conserved F or W. The D gene is left open where the match is weak. Clone size appears in some rows only: once, few, many, or a class for an expanded clone.

d_call	clone_size	v_call	j_call	cdr3_aa	cdr3_nt
NA	many	TRBV27	TRBJ2-3	CASSLLASIMERTDTQYF	TGTGCCAGCAGTTTATTAGCTTCCATCATGGAGCGCACAGATACGCAGTATTTT
NA	NA	TRBV7-2	TRBJ2-7	CASSFGVAYEQYF	TGTGCCAGCAGCTTCGGCGTCGCCTACGAGCAGTACTTC
NA	NA	TRBV6-2/TRBV6-3	TRBJ2-3	CASSYSRDKADTQYF	TGTGCCAGCAGTTACTCGCGGGACAAAGCAGATACGCAGTATTTT
NA	few	TRBV9	TRBJ1-3	CASSVGRRNTIYF	TGTGCCAGCAGCGTGGGGCGAAGAAACACCATATATTTT
TRBD1	few	TRBV6-2/TRBV6-3	TRBJ1-6	CASKIQGARHSPLHF	TGTGCCAGCAAGATACAGGGGGCGAGGCATTCACCCCTCCACTTT
NA	NA	TRBV12-3/TRBV12-4	TRBJ1-5	CASSPEGGGYQPQHF	TGTGCCAGCAGTCCTGAAGGGGGTGGGTACCAGCCCCAGCATTTT
TRBD1	few	TRBV11-2	TRBJ1-5	CASSSLTGGNQPQHF	TGTGCCAGCAGCTCTCTGACAGGGGGCAATCAGCCCCAGCATTTT
TRBD2	few	TRBV30	TRBJ2-1	CACQGYMLAGAGEQFF	TGTGCCTGCCAAGGATATATGCTAGCGGGAGCTGGTGAGCAGTTCTTC
NA	many	TRBV15	TRBJ2-2	CATKRGMNTGELFF	TGTGCCACCAAAAGAGGGATGAACACCGGGGAGCTGTTTTTT
TRBD1	few	TRBV9	TRBJ2-5	CASSVSPTTGGPETQYF	TGTGCCAGCAGCGTCTCCCCTACGACAGGGGGCCCAGAGACCCAGTACTTC
NA	NA	TRBV4-3	TRBJ1-3	CASSQDYGGSGNTIYF	TGCGCCAGCAGCCAAGATTATGGGGGATCCGGAAACACCATATATTTT
NA	few	TRBV18	TRBJ1-6	CASSPDRQGYSPLHF	TGTGCCAGCTCACCGGATCGGCAGGGGTATTCACCCCTCCACTTT
NA	NA	TRBV19	TRBJ2-7	CASLPPGPLSYEQYF	TGTGCCAGTCTCCCGCCTGGGCCCCTTTCCTACGAGCAGTACTTC
NA	many	TRBV7-9	TRBJ1-1	CASSQSGPEAFF	TGTGCCAGCAGCCAGTCGGGTCCGGAAGCTTTCTTT
NA	NA	TRBV4-2	TRBJ2-7	CASSTQLGHPGSEQYF	TGTGCCAGCAGCACCCAACTGGGCCACCCCGGGAGCGAGCAGTACTTC
NA	many	TRBV4-1	TRBJ2-7	CASSRVLGAYEQYF	TGCGCCAGCAGCCGAGTTCTGGGAGCCTACGAGCAGTACTTC
NA	few	TRBV6-2/TRBV6-3	TRBJ2-1	CASSYLDTYNEQFF	TGTGCCAGCAGTTACTTGGACACCTACAATGAGCAGTTCTTC
TRBD1	NA	TRBV10-1	TRBJ2-3	CASSPGTGAIRDTQYF	TGCGCCAGCAGCCCCGGGACAGGGGCAATACGTGATACGCAGTATTTT